This T cell receptor beta chain emerged from a study of T cell repertoires in cytomegalovirus infection (dated by TCRdb to the late 2010s). With respect to the entire study: Recently identified HLA-C-restricted CMV epitopes, whose presentation resists viral immunomodulation, were targeted by peptide stimulations together with well-studied HLA-B-restricted epitopes. Donor HLA type was relevant to the analysis, as public TCR beta signatures indicated carriage of CMV infection together with the matching HLA type.

Sequencing was carried out with an Illumina HiSeq 1500. The raw public data were reprocessed by TCRdb itself: fastp quality trimming at Q25, MiXCR clonotype calling, in-frame beta chains only. Under each unique CDR3 protein, matching rows form one entry showing the most common genes and DNA. The sample table contains about 310,000 distinct CDR3 sequences; only one count was recorded for roughly 25% of them. Jointly, the top ten make up less than 15% of the sample. The paper's findings and limits, for the study overall: The ex vivo response was dominated by HLA-C-restricted CMV-specific TCR beta clonotypes, which also provided the single most frequent clonotype in two of eight donors. In both this cohort and an independent approximately 400-donor cohort, the cumulative frequency of public TCR beta family members distinguished carriers of CMV infection plus the relevant HLA type.

This clonotype was counted only a few times. Which antigen it targets is not known. Base qualities are not provided; no much larger clone lies one nucleotide away. The treatment or condition label here, explained by the study, means: in vitro stimulation with specific CMV peptide epitopes to enrich CMV-specific T cells. Sequencing used cultured PBMCs, obtained from culture after CMV antigen stimulation. This clonotype originated in a human donor in good health (CMV status not recorded). Some clones in this sample may be carry-over from other donors' samples.

Read as DNA, the sequence is TGTGCCAGCAGTGAGGCTGGGACTAGCGGGACTACGCAGTATTTT. This is translated as CASSEAGTSGTTQYF. The chain employs TRBV6-4 and TRBJ2-3; 13 of the junction bases match TRBD2. The germline V gene encodes CDR1 MRHNA and CDR2 SNTAGT. V ends up 3 bases short and J 8 bases short, with an unmatched junction base count of 5. The CDR3 measures 15 amino acids from cysteine to phenylalanine. Only the CDR3 portion is preserved as DNA: 45 bases, with reading frame beginning at the first base.